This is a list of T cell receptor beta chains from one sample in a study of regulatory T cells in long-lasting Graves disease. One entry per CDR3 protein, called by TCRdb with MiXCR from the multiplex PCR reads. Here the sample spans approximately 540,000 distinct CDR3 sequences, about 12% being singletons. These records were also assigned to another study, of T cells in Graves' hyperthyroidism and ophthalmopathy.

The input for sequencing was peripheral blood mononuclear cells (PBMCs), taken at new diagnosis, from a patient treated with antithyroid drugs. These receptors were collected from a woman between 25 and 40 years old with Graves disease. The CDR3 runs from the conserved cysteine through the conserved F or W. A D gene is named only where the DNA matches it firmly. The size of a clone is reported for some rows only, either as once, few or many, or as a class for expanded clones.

CDR3 DNA: TGTGCCAGCAGTACCAGTCACGCGGGATGGGACACTGAAGCTTTCTTT
CDR3 protein: CASSTSHAGWDTEAFF
clone size: many
D gene: .
J gene: TRBJ1-1
V gene: TRBV28

CDR3 DNA: TGTGCCAGCAGCTTACGGGGCCAGCTCATGAACACTGAAGCTTTCTTT
CDR3 protein: CASSLRGQLMNTEAFF
clone size: few
D gene: .
J gene: TRBJ1-1
V gene: TRBV5-6

CDR3 DNA: TGTGCCAGCAGCTTTACTAGCGGGGATTACGAGCAGTACTTC
CDR3 protein: CASSFTSGDYEQYF
clone size: few
D gene: TRBD2
J gene: TRBJ2-7
V gene: TRBV7-2

CDR3 DNA: TGTGCCAGTAGTATTGGCGCGGGAGTGTTGACCGGGGAGCTGTTTTTT
CDR3 protein: CASSIGAGVLTGELFF
clone size: many
D gene: TRBD2
J gene: TRBJ2-2
V gene: TRBV19

CDR3 DNA: TGTGCCAGTAGTATCCTCGGGACGGCTAATGAAAAACTGTTTTTT
CDR3 protein: CASSILGTANEKLFF
clone size: .
D gene: .
J gene: TRBJ1-4
V gene: TRBV19

CDR3 DNA: TGTGCCAGCAGTTTGGGGCACGGGGAGCTGTTTTTT
CDR3 protein: CASSLGHGELFF
clone size: many
D gene: .
J gene: TRBJ2-2
V gene: TRBV6-2/TRBV6-3

CDR3 DNA: TGCAGTGCTCGGAACTATGATTGGGGGGACAAGCCCTACGAGCAGTACTTC
CDR3 protein: CSARNYDWGDKPYEQYF
clone size: few
D gene: .
J gene: TRBJ2-7
V gene: TRBV20-1

CDR3 DNA: .
CDR3 protein: CASSSSAGGYEQYF
clone size: many
D gene: .
J gene: TRBJ2-7
V gene: TRBV28

CDR3 DNA: TGTGCCTGGAGTGTCTCATCAACTAATGAAAAACTGTTTTTT
CDR3 protein: CAWSVSSTNEKLFF
clone size: many
D gene: .
J gene: TRBJ1-4
V gene: TRBV30

CDR3 DNA: TGCGCCATCAACCCTAGCGGACCGAACACCGGGGAGCTGTTTTTT
CDR3 protein: CAINPSGPNTGELFF
clone size: many
D gene: TRBD2
J gene: TRBJ2-2
V gene: TRBV10-2

CDR3 DNA: TGTGCCACCGGACAGGGGGCGCGGGATAATGAAAAACTGTTTTTT
CDR3 protein: CATGQGARDNEKLFF
clone size: many
D gene: TRBD1
J gene: TRBJ1-4
V gene: TRBV2

CDR3 DNA: TGTGCCAGCAGCGCCCCGAGGACAGGGGGATGGACCGGGGAGCTGTTTTTT
CDR3 protein: CASSAPRTGGWTGELFF
clone size: .
D gene: TRBD1
J gene: TRBJ2-2
V gene: TRBV9

CDR3 DNA: TGTGCCAGCAGTCCGTACCAGGGGTCTGAGCAGTTCTTC
CDR3 protein: CASSPYQGSEQFF
clone size: .
D gene: .
J gene: TRBJ2-1
V gene: TRBV12-3/TRBV12-4

CDR3 DNA: TGCGCCAGCAGCCCCCAGCGCTCCTACAATGAGCAGTTCTTC
CDR3 protein: CASSPQRSYNEQFF
clone size: few
D gene: .
J gene: TRBJ2-1
V gene: TRBV4-1

CDR3 DNA: TGTGCCAGCAGCTTACGACAGGGGGGCGTAGAGACCCAGTACTTC
CDR3 protein: CASSLRQGGVETQYF
clone size: many
D gene: TRBD1
J gene: TRBJ2-5
V gene: TRBV3-1

CDR3 DNA: TGTGCCAGCAGCCAATCCGGGACCGTGGGGTATGGCTACACCTTC
CDR3 protein: CASSQSGTVGYGYTF
clone size: many
D gene: .
J gene: TRBJ1-2
V gene: TRBV12-3/TRBV12-4

CDR3 DNA: TGTGCCAGCAGTCCCCAGGGCGGGACTAGCGTTAAGAATGAGCAGTTCTTC
CDR3 protein: CASSPQGGTSVKNEQFF
clone size: many
D gene: TRBD2
J gene: TRBJ2-1
V gene: TRBV27

CDR3 DNA: TGTGCCAGCAGTTCCCGTAGCGGGGGAATCTACGAGCAGTACTTC
CDR3 protein: CASSSRSGGIYEQYF
clone size: many
D gene: TRBD2
J gene: TRBJ2-7
V gene: TRBV27

CDR3 DNA: TGTGCCTGGAGTTGGACAGGGGTTGGCTACACCTTC
CDR3 protein: CAWSWTGVGYTF
clone size: many
D gene: TRBD1
J gene: TRBJ1-2
V gene: TRBV30

CDR3 DNA: TGTGCCAGCATAGGGGACAGCAATGAGCAGTTCTTC
CDR3 protein: CASIGDSNEQFF
clone size: many
D gene: TRBD1
J gene: TRBJ2-1
V gene: TRBV28

CDR3 DNA: TGTGCCAGCTCCCTTATGGTGGCCAAAAACATTCAGTACTTC
CDR3 protein: CASSLMVAKNIQYF
clone size: .
D gene: .
J gene: TRBJ2-4
V gene: TRBV12-3/TRBV12-4

CDR3 DNA: TGTGCCAGCAGTCCTACTGCCTCCCCCTACGAGCAGTACTTC
CDR3 protein: CASSPTASPYEQYF
clone size: many
D gene: .
J gene: TRBJ2-7
V gene: TRBV12-3/TRBV12-4

CDR3 DNA: TGTGCCAGCAGCGTTACCGGGAGGGGCGAGCAGTACTTC
CDR3 protein: CASSVTGRGEQYF
clone size: many
D gene: TRBD2
J gene: TRBJ2-7
V gene: TRBV9

CDR3 DNA: TGTGCCAGCAGCAACAGGGGCACCTACAATGAGCAGTTCTTC
CDR3 protein: CASSNRGTYNEQFF
clone size: many
D gene: TRBD1
J gene: TRBJ2-1
V gene: TRBV2

CDR3 DNA: TGTGCCAGCCGGACGGGGCGTAGCACAGATACGCAGTATTTT
CDR3 protein: CASRTGRSTDTQYF
clone size: many
D gene: .
J gene: TRBJ2-3
V gene: TRBV7-2

CDR3 DNA: TGTGCCAGCAGCCCGCCGGAGGGTGGTAACTATGGCTACACCTTC
CDR3 protein: CASSPPEGGNYGYTF
clone size: .
D gene: .
J gene: TRBJ1-2
V gene: TRBV7-9